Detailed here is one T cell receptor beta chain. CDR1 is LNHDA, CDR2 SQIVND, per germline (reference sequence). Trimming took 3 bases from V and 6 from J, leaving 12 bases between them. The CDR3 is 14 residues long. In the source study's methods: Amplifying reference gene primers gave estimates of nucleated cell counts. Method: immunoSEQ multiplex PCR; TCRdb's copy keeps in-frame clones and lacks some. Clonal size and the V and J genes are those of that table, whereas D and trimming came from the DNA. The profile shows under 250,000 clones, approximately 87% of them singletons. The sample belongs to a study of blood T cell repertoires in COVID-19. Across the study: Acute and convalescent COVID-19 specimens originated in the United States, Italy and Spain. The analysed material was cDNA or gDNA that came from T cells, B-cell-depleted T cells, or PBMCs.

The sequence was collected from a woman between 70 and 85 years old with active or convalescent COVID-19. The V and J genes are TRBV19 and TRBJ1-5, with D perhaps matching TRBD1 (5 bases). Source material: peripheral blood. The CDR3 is CASSMWQGGQPQHF. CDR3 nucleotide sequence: TGTGCCAGTAGTATGTGGCAGGGAGGTCAGCCCCAGCATTTT.